These 24 T cell receptor beta chains came from one sample sequenced in a study of T cells after posttransplantation cyclophosphamide. Controls had myeloablative marrow grafts with methotrexate and calcineurin inhibitor, sampled at 1 year. Sequencing was performed with immunoSEQ multiplex PCR; in TCRdb, only in-frame clones are kept and a portion is missing. The sample shows roughly 21,000 clones, 70% to 90% of them seen only once. The specimen comprised PBMCs, sampled about 13 months after allogeneic stem cell transplant with calcineurin inhibitor and methotrexate. The receptors were sampled from a female patient younger than 45 who received an allogeneic stem cell transplant from an unrelated donor, was CMV-positive, and had acute and chronic GVHD. Some T cells may be the graft donor's.

The rearrangement uses TRBV5-6 and TRBJ2-5; a weak D match, TRBD2 (6 bases). The length of the CDR3 is 13 residues. CDR1 SGHDT and CDR2 YYEEEE come from the germline V gene. Between the trimmed V and J ends, which lost 0 bases and 3 bases, there was a span of 6 bases. CDR3 in DNA: TGTGCCAGCAGCTTGGGACTAGAAGAGACCCAGTACTTC. Translating it yields CASSLGLEETQYF.

The rearrangement joins TRBV2 to TRBJ1-1; maybe TRBD1 (6 bases). This CDR3 is 14 amino acids long. Trimming left V 8 bases short and J 3 bases short, with 16 bases between. Per germline, CDR1 SNHLY and CDR2 FYNNEI. CDR3 nucleotides: TGTGCCAGCTCCTCCCAGGGGTCCCACACTGAAGCTTTCTTT. Translating gives CASSSQGSHTEAFF.

The chain carries TRBV20-1 and TRBJ1-3; D gene uncertain. The CDR3 consists of 11 residues. V was shortened by 8 bases and J by 5 bases, with 10 bases between the two germline ends. CDR1 is DFQATT and CDR2 is SNEGSKA in the germline V gene (reference sequence). Here the CDR3 DNA reads TGCAGTACTCTATTAAGAAACACCATATATTTT. This gives the protein CSTLLRNTIYF.

The V call is TRBV6-5, the J call TRBJ2-5; weak D call: TRBD2 (6 bases). From germline, CDR1 is MNHEY and CDR2 SVGAGI. The CDR3 has 13 amino acids. The germline V and J ends were trimmed by 7 bases and 4 bases, with 13 bases remaining between them. The CDR3, as DNA: TGTGCCAGCAAATCCGGGACTCCAGAGACCCAGTACTTC. Its translation is CASKSGTPETQYF.

In its sample, this clone was seen a few times. CDR3 loop: CASSTTGVTNQPQHF. The CDR3 region has the DNA TGTGCCAGCAGTACGACAGGGGTCACCAATCAGCCCCAGCATTTT. The rearrangement uses TRBV6-6 and TRBJ1-5, with 8 nucleotides matching TRBD1. The ends lost 5 bases at V and 3 bases at J; junction bases unmatched: 6. The CDR3 runs 15 residues. Germline-derived CDR1 and CDR2 are MNHNY and SVGAGI (reference sequence).

V and J are TRBV23-1 and TRBJ2-6; tentative D call: TRBD1 (6 bases). TRBV23-1 is identified as an open reading frame with a role that is uncertain. The CDR3 consists of 13 residues. The germline V and J ends were trimmed by 7 bases and 4 bases, with 8 bases remaining between them. CDR3 sequence reads: CASNRVGANVLTF. CDR3 DNA: TGCGCCAGCAACAGGGTCGGGGCCAACGTCCTGACTTTC.

This clone is a singleton in its sample. The chain joins TRBV9 to TRBJ2-1; 10 positions match TRBD1. The junction had 14 bases not matched to a gene; V was cut back by 6 bases and J by 2 bases. The CDR3 runs 18 residues. The germline gives CDR1 SGDLS, CDR2 YYNGEE. Written as DNA, the CDR3 is TGTGCCAGCACCCGAGGAGGAGGGGACAGGGGCGCCTACAATGAGCAGTTCTTC. Translating it yields CASTRGGGDRGAYNEQFF.

This chain uses TRBV5-4 with TRBJ2-1, with TRBD2 identical over 8 bases. Germline CDR1 and CDR2: SGHNT and YYREEE (reference sequence). After removal of 5 bases from V and 9 bases from J, the junction contained 13 bases not matched to a gene. The CDR3 has 15 amino acids. The CDR3 bases are TGTGCCAGCAGACCCAGCGGGAGTTTCAACGCTGAGCAGTTCTTC. Protein product: CASRPSGSFNAEQFF.

The CDR3 DNA reads as TGTGCCAGCAGCGCGGGCTACGACGGCGACGAGCAGTACTTC. Protein sequence: CASSAGYDGDEQYF. The chain combines TRBV7-3 with TRBJ2-7; D is perhaps TRBD2 (5 bases). Germline CDR1 is SGHTA and CDR2 is FQGTGA. Trimming pared 5 bases from V and 5 bases from J, leaving 16 bases between. The CDR3 has 14 amino acids.

As regards this clone: Other DNA sequences in the same sample also yield this CDR3. This chain uses TRBV5-6 with TRBJ1-4, with a possible D match to TRBD1 (5 bases). Trimming left V 0 bases short and J 8 bases short, with 11 bases between. The CDR3 loop spans 14 amino acids. From germline, CDR1 is SGHDT and CDR2 YYEEEE. The CDR3 DNA sequence: TGTGCCAGCAGCTTGGGGCAGGGAGGGGAAAAACTGTTTTTT. Translating gives CASSLGQGGEKLFF.

The V call is TRBV7-9, the J call TRBJ2-7, with D possibly TRBD2 on 7 matching bases. Germline CDR1 reads SEHNR; CDR2 reads FQNEAQ (reference sequence). V lost 0 bases and J lost 4, with 10 bases in between. CDR3 length: 14 amino acids. Here the CDR3 reads CASSLAGGPYEQYF. CDR3 DNA: TGTGCCAGCAGCTTAGCGGGGGGGCCTTACGAGCAGTACTTC.

The J gene is TRBJ2-3, the V gene TRBV5-1; unclear D gene. Germline V gene sequence: CDR1 SGHRS, CDR2 YFSETQ. The CDR3 consists of 13 residues. Deletions cut 5 bases from V and 3 bases from J, with 10 bases between. CDR3 sequence: CASRSWPTDTQYF. In DNA, the CDR3 is TGCGCCAGCAGATCGTGGCCGACAGATACGCAGTATTTT.

The V call is TRBV29-1, the J call TRBJ2-3, with D tentatively TRBD2 (6 bases). There are 16 residues in the CDR3. V gave up 4 bases and J gave up 2 bases, with 19 bases separating them. Germline loops: CDR1 SQVTM, CDR2 ANQGSEA. CDR3 residues: CSVGRLGGGTTDTQYF. CDR3 nucleotide sequence: TGCAGCGTTGGTCGGCTAGGAGGAGGGACCACAGATACGCAGTATTTT.

This clone showed up just once. This sequence joins TRBV7-6 and TRBJ1-1; 7 nucleotides align to TRBD1. The junction had 5 bases not matched to a gene; V was cut back by 0 bases and J by 10 bases. CDR1 is SGHVS and CDR2 is FNYEAQ in the germline V gene. The CDR3 totals 13 residues. The CDR3 is CASSLASTGRAFF. The CDR3 coding sequence is TGTGCCAGCAGCTTAGCCTCGACAGGGAGAGCTTTCTTT.

The chain joins TRBV2 to TRBJ2-5; a possible D gene is TRBD1 (6 bases). Trimming cost V 8 bases and J 2 bases, with 12 bases left between them. The germline gives CDR1 SNHLY, CDR2 FYNNEI. The CDR3 is made up of 13 amino acids. The CDR3: CASQGQPQETQYF. The CDR3 region has the DNA TGTGCCAGCCAAGGACAGCCACAAGAGACCCAGTACTTC.

CDR3 protein: CASSPIGINEKLFF. CDR3 coding DNA: TGTGCCAGCTCCCCCATCGGGATAAACGAAAAACTGTTTTTT. V usage is TRBV28 and J usage is TRBJ1-4; D gene uncertain. CDR3 length equals 14 residues. Trimming took off 8 bases at V and 8 bases at J, with 18 bases between the two ends. Germline V lookup: CDR1 MDHEN, CDR2 SYDVKM.

This chain uses TRBV5-8 with TRBJ1-5; D is uncertain. In germline, CDR1 is SGHTS, CDR2 YDEGEE. The CDR3 sequence is 14 residues long. V was shortened by 1 base and J by 0 bases, with 5 bases between the two germline ends. The CDR3 here is CASSLYSSNQPQHF. The CDR3 coding sequence is TGTGCCAGCAGCTTGTACAGTAGCAATCAGCCCCAGCATTTT.

The genes are TRBV9 and TRBJ1-1, with D possibly TRBD1 on 6 matching bases. CDR3 length equals 14 residues. V was shortened by 2 bases and J by 8 bases, with 16 bases between the two germline ends. Germline lookup yields CDR1 SGDLS and CDR2 YYNGEE. DNA of the CDR3: TGTGCCAGCAGCGTTGGGACAACGGGTTTAGAAGCTTTCTTT. It encodes CASSVGTTGLEAFF. Based on the CDR3 plus reference TRBV9 and TRBJ1-1, the full variable domain is DSGVTQTPKHLITATGQRVTLRCSPRSGDLSVYWYQQSLDQGLQFLIQYYNGEERAKGNILERFSAQQFPDLHSELNLSSLELGDSALYFCASSVGTTGLEAFFGQGTRLTVV.

The chain joins TRBV4-1 to TRBJ2-1; TRBD2 is a possible D gene (6 bases). The V gene lost 0 bases and the J gene lost 6 bases, with 6 bases spanning the gap. The CDR3 extends over 13 amino acids. Germline V gene sequence: CDR1 MGHRA, CDR2 YSYEKL. The CDR3, as DNA: TGCGCCAGCAGCCAAGACGGGGGCAATGAGCAGTTCTTC. Residues: CASSQDGGNEQFF.

J is TRBJ1-6 and V is TRBV19; 7 nucleotides line up with TRBD1. The CDR3 is 16 amino acids. The J segment lost 1 base and the V segment lost 5 bases, leaving 5 bases of the junction unmatched. Germline CDR1 reads LNHDA; CDR2 reads SQIVND (reference sequence). CDR3 residues: CASSPQGKSYNSPLHF. CDR3 bases: TGTGCCAGTAGTCCACAGGGGAAATCCTATAATTCACCCCTCCACTTT.

The gene calls are TRBV19 and TRBJ2-3, with 8 bases aligning to TRBD1. Germline CDR1 and CDR2: LNHDA and SQIVND (reference sequence). The ends lost 3 bases at V and 2 bases at J; junction bases unmatched: 4. The CDR3 is made up of 15 amino acids. The CDR3 sequence: CASSMGTGVTDTQYF. The CDR3 bases are TGTGCCAGTAGTATGGGGACAGGAGTCACAGATACGCAGTATTTT.

The chain combines TRBV7-3 with TRBJ2-2, with TRBD2 as a possible D gene (6 bases). The CDR3 has 16 amino acids. Germline CDR1 SGHTA, CDR2 FQGTGA. V was shortened by 4 bases and J by 3 bases, with 15 bases between the two germline ends. For the CDR3, the DNA is TGTGCCAGCAGCTCTCGGAGGGGTTCGGACACCGGGGAGCTGTTTTTT. As protein: CASSSRRGSDTGELFF. The full variable domain, in which reference TRBV7-3 and TRBJ2-2 provide the parts outside the CDR3, is GAGVSQTPSNKVTEKGKYVELRCDPISGHTALYWYRQSLGQGPEFLIYFQGTGAADDSGLPNDRFFAVRPEGSVSTLKIQRTERGDSAVYLCASSSRRGSDTGELFFGEGSRLTVL.

The V and J genes are TRBV5-8 and TRBJ1-1; possibly TRBD1 for D (6 bases). The CDR3 spans 14 residues. Per the germline V gene, CDR1 is SGHTS and CDR2 is YDEGEE. V lost 4 bases and J 0 bases, leaving 10 bases between the germline ends. This CDR3 is CASSRTVMNTEAFF. CDR3 DNA: TGTGCCAGCAGCAGGACAGTAATGAACACTGAAGCTTTCTTT.

The chain recombines TRBV6-5 with TRBJ1-2, with D possibly matching TRBD1 (5 bases). Trimming removed 5 bases from V and 3 bases from J, with 13 bases in between. The CDR3 spans 14 residues. Germline assignment: CDR1 MNHEY and CDR2 SVGAGI. For the CDR3, the DNA is TGTGCCAGCAGTGGACAAGCTCAATACTATGGCTACACCTTC. Translating gives CASSGQAQYYGYTF.